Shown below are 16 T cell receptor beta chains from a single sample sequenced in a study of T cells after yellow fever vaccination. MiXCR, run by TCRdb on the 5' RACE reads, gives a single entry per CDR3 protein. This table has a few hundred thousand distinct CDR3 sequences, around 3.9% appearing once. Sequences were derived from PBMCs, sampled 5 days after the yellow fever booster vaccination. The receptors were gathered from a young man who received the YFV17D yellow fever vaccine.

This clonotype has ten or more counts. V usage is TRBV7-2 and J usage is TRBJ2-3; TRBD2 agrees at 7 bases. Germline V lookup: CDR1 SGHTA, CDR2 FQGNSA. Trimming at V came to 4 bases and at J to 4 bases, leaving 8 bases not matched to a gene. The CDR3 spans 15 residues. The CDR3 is CASSSHLGGSDTQYF. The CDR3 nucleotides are TGTGCCAGCAGCTCCCACCTCGGGGGGTCAGATACGCAGTATTTT.

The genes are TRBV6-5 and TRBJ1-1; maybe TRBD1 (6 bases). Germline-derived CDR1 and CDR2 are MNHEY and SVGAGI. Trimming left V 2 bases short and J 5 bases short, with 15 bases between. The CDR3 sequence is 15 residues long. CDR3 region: CASSYQQRGGTEAFF. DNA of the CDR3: TGTGCCAGCAGTTACCAACAAAGGGGGGGGACTGAAGCTTTCTTT.

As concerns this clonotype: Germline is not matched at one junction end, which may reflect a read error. The CDR3 protein is CASSPFGGTGSTDTQYF. CDR3 nucleotides: TGTGCTAGCAGCCCGTTCGGCGGGACTGGCAGCACAGATACGCAGTATTTT. The chain links TRBV7-7 to TRBJ2-3; TRBD2 might be the D (6 bases). Germline CDR1 is SSHAT and CDR2 is FNYEAQ (reference sequence). The CDR3 is 17 amino acids.

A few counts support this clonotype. CDR3 coding DNA: TGTGCCAGCTCACCAGAGGGGGCGAGTTTCACAGATACGCAGTATTTT. It is translated as CASSPEGASFTDTQYF. The chain is built from TRBV18 and TRBJ2-3; 7 positions match TRBD1. J lost 2 bases, V lost 2 bases, and 7 bases had no gene match. The CDR3 has 16 residues. Germline V CDR1 and CDR2: KGHSH, LQKENI.

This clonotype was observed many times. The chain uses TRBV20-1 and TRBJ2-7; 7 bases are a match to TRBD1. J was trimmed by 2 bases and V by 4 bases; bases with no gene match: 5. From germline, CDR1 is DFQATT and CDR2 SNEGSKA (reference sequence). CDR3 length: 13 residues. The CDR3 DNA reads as TGCAGTGCTATGCCCGGGACAGCCTACGAGCAGTACTTC. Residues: CSAMPGTAYEQYF.

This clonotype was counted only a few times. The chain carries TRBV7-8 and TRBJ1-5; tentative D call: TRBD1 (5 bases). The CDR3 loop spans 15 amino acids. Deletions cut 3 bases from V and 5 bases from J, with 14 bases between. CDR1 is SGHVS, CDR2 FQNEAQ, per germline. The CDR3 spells CASSLMGRADQPQHF. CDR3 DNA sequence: TGTGCCAGCAGCTTGATGGGGCGCGCGGATCAGCCCCAGCATTTT.

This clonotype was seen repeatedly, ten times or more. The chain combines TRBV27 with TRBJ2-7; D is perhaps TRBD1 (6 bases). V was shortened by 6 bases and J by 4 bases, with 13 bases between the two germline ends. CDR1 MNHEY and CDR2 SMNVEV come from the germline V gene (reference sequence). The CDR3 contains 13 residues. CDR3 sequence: CASSLRGSYEQYF. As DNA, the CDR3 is TGTGCCAGCAGCCTCAGGGGAAGTTACGAGCAGTACTTC.

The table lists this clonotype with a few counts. CDR3 nucleotide sequence: TGTGCCAGCAGCTTCGGGGGGGCCCACAATGAGCAGTTCTTC. Translating gives CASSFGGAHNEQFF. The chain links TRBV7-3 to TRBJ2-1, with TRBD2 identical over 8 bases. The junction had 3 bases not matched to a gene; V was cut back by 3 bases and J by 5 bases. This CDR3 has 14 residues. Germline V gives CDR1 SGHTA, CDR2 FQGTGA.

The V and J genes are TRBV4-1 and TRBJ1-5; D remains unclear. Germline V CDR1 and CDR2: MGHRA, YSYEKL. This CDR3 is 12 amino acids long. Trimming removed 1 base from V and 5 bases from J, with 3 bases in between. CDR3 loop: CASSQVDQPQHF. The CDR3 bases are TGCGCCAGCAGCCAAGTCGATCAGCCCCAGCATTTT.

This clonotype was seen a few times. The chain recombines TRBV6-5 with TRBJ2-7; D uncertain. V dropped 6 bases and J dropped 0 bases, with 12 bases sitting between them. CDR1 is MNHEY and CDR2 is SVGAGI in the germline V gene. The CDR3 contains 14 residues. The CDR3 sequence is CASRSGPSSYEQYF. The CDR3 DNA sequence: TGTGCCAGCAGATCCGGCCCGAGCTCCTACGAGCAGTACTTC.

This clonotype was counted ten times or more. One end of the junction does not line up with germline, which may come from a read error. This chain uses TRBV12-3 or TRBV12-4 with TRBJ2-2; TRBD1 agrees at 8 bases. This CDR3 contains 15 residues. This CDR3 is CASSTRTGSTRELFF. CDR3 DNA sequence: TGTGCCAGCAGTACAAGGACAGGGTCCACCCGGGAGCTGTTTTTT.

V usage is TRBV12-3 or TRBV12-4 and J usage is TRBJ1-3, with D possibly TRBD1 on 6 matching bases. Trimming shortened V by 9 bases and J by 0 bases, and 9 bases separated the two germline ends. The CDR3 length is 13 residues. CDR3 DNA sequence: TGTGCCAGTAGACAGGCCTCTGGAAACACCATATATTTT. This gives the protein CASRQASGNTIYF.

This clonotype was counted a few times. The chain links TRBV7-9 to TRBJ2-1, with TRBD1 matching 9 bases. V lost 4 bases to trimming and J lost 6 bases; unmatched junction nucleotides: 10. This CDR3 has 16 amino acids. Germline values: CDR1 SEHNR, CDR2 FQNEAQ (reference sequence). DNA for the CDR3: TGTGCCAGCAGCTCGAACCCCGGGACAGGGTCCAATGAGCAGTTCTTC. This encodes CASSSNPGTGSNEQFF.

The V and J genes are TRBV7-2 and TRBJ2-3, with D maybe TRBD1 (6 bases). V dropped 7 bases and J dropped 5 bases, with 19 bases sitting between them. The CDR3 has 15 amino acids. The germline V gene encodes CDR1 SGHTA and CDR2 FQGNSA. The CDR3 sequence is CASTPGRGFRDTQYF. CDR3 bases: TGTGCCAGCACCCCCGGCAGGGGTTTTAGAGATACGCAGTATTTT.

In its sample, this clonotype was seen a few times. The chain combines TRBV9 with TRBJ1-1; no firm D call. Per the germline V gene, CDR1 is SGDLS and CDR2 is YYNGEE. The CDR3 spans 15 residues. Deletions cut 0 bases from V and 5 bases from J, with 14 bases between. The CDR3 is CASSVESGRNTEAFF. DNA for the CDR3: TGTGCCAGCAGCGTAGAGTCGGGGAGGAATACTGAAGCTTTCTTT.

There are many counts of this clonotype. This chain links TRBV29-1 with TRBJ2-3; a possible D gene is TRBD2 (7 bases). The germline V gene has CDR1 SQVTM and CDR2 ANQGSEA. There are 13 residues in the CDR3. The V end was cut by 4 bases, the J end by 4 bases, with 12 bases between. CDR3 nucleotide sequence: TGCAGCGTTGGAGGGGGGGGTTCAGATACGCAGTATTTT. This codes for CSVGGGGSDTQYF.